This is a list of T cell receptor beta chains from one sample in a study of T cells in Graves' hyperthyroidism and ophthalmopathy. In TCRdb, the multiplex PCR reads were re-called with MiXCR into one record per CDR3 protein. This sample has about 340,000 distinct CDR3 sequences, with around a sixth found just once. The sample comprised blood. The receptor source for this set is a woman between 45 and 65 years old with Graves' hyperthyroidism. The CDR3 runs from the conserved cysteine through the conserved F or W. The D gene is left open where the match is weak.

V gene	J gene	D gene	CDR3 protein
TRBV19	TRBJ1-4	TRBD1	CASSRGQGVFNEKLFF
TRBV7-2	TRBJ1-3	.	CASSLRGGTASGNTIYF
TRBV20-1	TRBJ1-2	TRBD1	CSAADRGLVSYTF
TRBV9	TRBJ1-5	TRBD1	CASSGTGGHQPQHF
TRBV5-1	TRBJ2-5	TRBD2	CASSFGAGGEETQYF
TRBV20-1	TRBJ1-5	.	CSAGIDRNQPQHF
TRBV24-1	TRBJ2-3	.	CATSDPQGGSTDTQYF
TRBV28	TRBJ1-1	.	CASSKNQPPKAFF
TRBV3-1	TRBJ2-7	.	CASSQGGPTYEQYF
TRBV29-1	TRBJ2-6	TRBD1	CSVAGGSGANVLTF
TRBV7-8	TRBJ1-2	.	CASSLAPGQNYGYTF
TRBV3-1	TRBJ2-4	.	CASSLDSSAKNIQYF
TRBV5-1	TRBJ2-3	TRBD1	CASSLGQGDDTQYF
TRBV18	TRBJ2-7	TRBD2	CASSSPTSGMYEQYF
TRBV30	TRBJ1-1	.	CAWSVGKNTEAFF
TRBV12-3/TRBV12-4	TRBJ2-1	.	CASSFAFSYNEQFF
TRBV5-1	TRBJ2-2	TRBD2	CASSRTSGTTGELFF
TRBV19	TRBJ1-1	.	CASIRYAEAFF
TRBV10-3	TRBJ2-7	.	CAIKQGPSEQYF
TRBV9	TRBJ2-5	.	CASSAGSSGTQYF
TRBV12-3/TRBV12-4	TRBJ2-5	.	CASSEGSFQGTQYF
TRBV19	TRBJ2-6	.	CASSTRGQLFSGANVLTF
TRBV6-1	TRBJ1-1	.	CASSVDTEAFF
TRBV18	TRBJ2-3	.	CASSPGRVPDTQYF
TRBV3-1	TRBJ1-6	.	CASSPRGGSSPLHF
TRBV7-2	TRBJ2-3	TRBD2	CASSSSLAGVTDTQYF
TRBV5-1	TRBJ1-5	TRBD1	CASSWTGSSNQPQHF
TRBV3-1	TRBJ1-2	.	CASSLGTQAKLYGYTF
TRBV7-3	TRBJ2-3	.	CASSSGLERGTDTQYF
TRBV4-1	TRBJ1-1	.	CASSQGEGPGTEAFF
TRBV5-6	TRBJ2-1	.	CASSLGEERYNEQFF
TRBV12-3/TRBV12-4	TRBJ2-5	TRBD2	CASSLGFSGRSETQYF
TRBV5-1	TRBJ2-3	.	CAGSLAESTDTQYF
TRBV12-3/TRBV12-4	TRBJ2-7	.	CASSSTVPPYEQYF
TRBV10-3	TRBJ2-1	TRBD2	CANGGEVFHEQFF
TRBV10-3	TRBJ2-5	TRBD2	CAISESGGAVETQYF
TRBV20-1	TRBJ2-5	TRBD1	CSAGVTGAQETQYF
TRBV11-2	TRBJ1-1	.	CASSLSRDTEAFF
TRBV5-1	TRBJ2-3	.	CASSSEVGTDTQYF
TRBV7-9	TRBJ1-2	.	CASSVVTGAQPLYGYTF
TRBV5-1	TRBJ2-3	TRBD1	CASSRSTGYTDTQYF
TRBV30	TRBJ2-7	.	CAWSVRGNLYEQYF
TRBV27	TRBJ1-5	.	CASSYRTNQPQHF
TRBV28	TRBJ2-7	.	CASSLDRFYEQYF
TRBV20-1	TRBJ1-4	.	CSARERGFNEKLFF
TRBV2	TRBJ2-1	.	CASSERGLDYNEQFF
TRBV20-1	TRBJ1-1	TRBD1	CSARDGNRGWNEAFF
TRBV24-1	TRBJ2-1	.	CATSDPGRKNEQFF
TRBV27	TRBJ2-1	.	CASSLWGRDEQFF
TRBV20-1	TRBJ2-2	TRBD2	CSAHPSGGPFNTGELFF
TRBV11-2	TRBJ1-2	.	CASSSNFQSGGYTF
TRBV19	TRBJ2-1	TRBD2	CASSMSSGDNEQFF
TRBV7-8	TRBJ2-7	TRBD2	CASSLGQAGGQSSYEQYF
TRBV11-2	TRBJ1-2	.	CASSLGDDYGYTF
TRBV27	TRBJ1-6	TRBD1	CASSLRQGSNSPLHF
TRBV20-1	TRBJ2-7	TRBD1	CSASPLDRATYEQYF
TRBV20-1	TRBJ2-1	TRBD2	CSAREGLAGAFEQFF
TRBV28	TRBJ2-1	.	CASSLGSAWGEQFF
TRBV20-1	TRBJ1-2	.	CSASRGAYGYTF